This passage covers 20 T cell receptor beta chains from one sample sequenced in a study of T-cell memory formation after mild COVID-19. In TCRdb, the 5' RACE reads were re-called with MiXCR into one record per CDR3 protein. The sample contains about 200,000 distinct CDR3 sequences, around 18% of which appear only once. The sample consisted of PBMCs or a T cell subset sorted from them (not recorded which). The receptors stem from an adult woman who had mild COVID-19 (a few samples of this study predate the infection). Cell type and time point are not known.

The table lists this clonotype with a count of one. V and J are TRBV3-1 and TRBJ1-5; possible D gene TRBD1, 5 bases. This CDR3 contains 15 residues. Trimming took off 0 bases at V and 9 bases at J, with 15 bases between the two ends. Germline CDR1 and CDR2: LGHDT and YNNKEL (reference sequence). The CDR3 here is CASSQDPAGPGPQHF. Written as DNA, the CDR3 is TGTGCCAGCAGCCAAGATCCGGCAGGGCCAGGGCCCCAGCATTTT.

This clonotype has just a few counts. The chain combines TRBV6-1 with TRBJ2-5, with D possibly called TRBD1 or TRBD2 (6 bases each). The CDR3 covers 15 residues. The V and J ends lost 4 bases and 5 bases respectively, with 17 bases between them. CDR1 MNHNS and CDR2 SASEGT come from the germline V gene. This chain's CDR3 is CASSGGGWAVETQYF. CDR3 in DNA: TGTGCCAGCAGTGGAGGGGGGTGGGCTGTGGAGACCCAGTACTTC.

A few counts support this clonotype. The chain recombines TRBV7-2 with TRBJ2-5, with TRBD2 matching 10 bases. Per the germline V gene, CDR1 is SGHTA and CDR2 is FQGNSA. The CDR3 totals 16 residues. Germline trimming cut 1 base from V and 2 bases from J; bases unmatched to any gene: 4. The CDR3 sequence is CASSLVGTSVQETQYF. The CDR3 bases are TGTGCCAGCAGCTTAGTCGGGACTAGCGTACAAGAGACCCAGTACTTC.

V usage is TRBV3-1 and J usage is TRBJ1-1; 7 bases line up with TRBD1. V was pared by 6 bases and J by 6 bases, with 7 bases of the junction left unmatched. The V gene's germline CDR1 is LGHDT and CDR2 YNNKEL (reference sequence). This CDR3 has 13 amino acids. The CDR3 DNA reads TGTGCCAGCAGGAGGGGAGGGGGCGCTGAAGCTTTCTTT. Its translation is CASRRGGGAEAFF.

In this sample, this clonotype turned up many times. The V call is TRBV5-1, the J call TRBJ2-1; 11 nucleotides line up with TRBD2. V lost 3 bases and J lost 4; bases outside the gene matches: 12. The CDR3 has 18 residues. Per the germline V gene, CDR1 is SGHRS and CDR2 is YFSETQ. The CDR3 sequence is CASSSGLPGLADYNEQFF. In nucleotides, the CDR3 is TGCGCCAGCAGCTCGGGACTGCCGGGACTAGCGGATTACAATGAGCAGTTCTTC. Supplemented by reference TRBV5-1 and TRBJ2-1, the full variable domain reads KAGVTQTPRYLIKTRGQQVTLSCSPISGHRSVSWYQQTPGQGLQFLFEYFSETQRNKGNFPGRFSGRQFSNSRSEMNVSTLELGDSALYLCASSSGLPGLADYNEQFFGPGTRLTVL.

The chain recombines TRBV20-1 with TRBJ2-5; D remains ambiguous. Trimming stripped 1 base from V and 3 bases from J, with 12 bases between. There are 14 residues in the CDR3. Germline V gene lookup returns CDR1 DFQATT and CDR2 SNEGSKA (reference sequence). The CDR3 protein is CSARVSPFKETQYF. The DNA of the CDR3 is TGCAGTGCTAGAGTTTCCCCATTCAAAGAGACCCAGTACTTC.

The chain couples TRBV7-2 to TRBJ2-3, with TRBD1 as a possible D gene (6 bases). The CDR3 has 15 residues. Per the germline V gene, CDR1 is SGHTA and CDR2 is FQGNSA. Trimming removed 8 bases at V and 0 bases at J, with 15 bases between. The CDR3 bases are TGTGCCAGCGCTGGACAGCAACTAAGCACAGATACGCAGTATTTT. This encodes CASAGQQLSTDTQYF. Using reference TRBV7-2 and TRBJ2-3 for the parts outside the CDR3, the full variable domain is GAGVSQSPSNKVTEKGKDVELRCDPISGHTALYWYRQSLGQGLEFLIYFQGNSAPDKSGLPSDRFSAERTGGSVSTLTIQRTQQEDSAVYLCASAGQQLSTDTQYFGPGTRLTVL.

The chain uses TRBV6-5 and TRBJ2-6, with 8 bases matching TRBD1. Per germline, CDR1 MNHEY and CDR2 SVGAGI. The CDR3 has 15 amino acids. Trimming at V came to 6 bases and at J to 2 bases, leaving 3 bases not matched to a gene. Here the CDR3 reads CASRPDRAGANVLTF. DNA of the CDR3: TGTGCCAGCAGACCGGACAGGGCTGGGGCCAACGTCCTGACTTTC.

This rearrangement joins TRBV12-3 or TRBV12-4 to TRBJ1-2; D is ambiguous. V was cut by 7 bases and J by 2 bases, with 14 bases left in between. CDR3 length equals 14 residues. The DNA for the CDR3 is TGTGCCAGCACCCCCTCGGGGATGAACTATGGCTACACCTTC. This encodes CASTPSGMNYGYTF.

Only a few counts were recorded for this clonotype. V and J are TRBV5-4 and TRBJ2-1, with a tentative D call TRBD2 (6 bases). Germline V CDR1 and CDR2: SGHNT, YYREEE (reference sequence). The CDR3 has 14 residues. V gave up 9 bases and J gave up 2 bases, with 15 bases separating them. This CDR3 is CATGGDETYNEQFF. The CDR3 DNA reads TGTGCCACTGGCGGGGACGAGACCTACAATGAGCAGTTCTTC.

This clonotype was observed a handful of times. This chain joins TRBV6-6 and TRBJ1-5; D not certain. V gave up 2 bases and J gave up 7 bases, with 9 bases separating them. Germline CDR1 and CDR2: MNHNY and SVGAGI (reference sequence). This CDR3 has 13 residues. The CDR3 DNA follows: TGTGCCAGCAGTTACGGGGAAGGGCAGCCCCAGCATTTT. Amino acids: CASSYGEGQPQHF.

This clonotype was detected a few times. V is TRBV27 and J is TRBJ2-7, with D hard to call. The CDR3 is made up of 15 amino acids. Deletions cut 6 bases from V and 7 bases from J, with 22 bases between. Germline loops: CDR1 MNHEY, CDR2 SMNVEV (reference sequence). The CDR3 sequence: CASSSLEQHFGEQYF. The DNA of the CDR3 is TGTGCCAGCAGCTCCCTCGAGCAGCATTTCGGGGAGCAGTACTTC.

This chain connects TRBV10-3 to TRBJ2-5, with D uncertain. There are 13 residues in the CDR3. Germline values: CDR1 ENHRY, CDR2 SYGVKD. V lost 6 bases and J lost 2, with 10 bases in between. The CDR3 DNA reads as TGTGCCATCAGCCAGGCCGAACAAGAGACCCAGTACTTC. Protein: CAISQAEQETQYF.

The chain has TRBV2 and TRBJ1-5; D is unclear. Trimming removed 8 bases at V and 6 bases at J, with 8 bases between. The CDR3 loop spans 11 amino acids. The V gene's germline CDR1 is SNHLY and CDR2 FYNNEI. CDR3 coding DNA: TGTGCCAGCGCAGGACCTCAGCCCCAGCATTTT. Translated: CASAGPQPQHF.

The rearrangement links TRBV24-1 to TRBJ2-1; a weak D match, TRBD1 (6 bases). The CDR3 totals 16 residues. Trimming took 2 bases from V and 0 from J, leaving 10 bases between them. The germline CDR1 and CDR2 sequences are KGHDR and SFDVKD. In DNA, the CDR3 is TGTGCCACCAGTGATTCCGCGACAGGCTCCTACAATGAGCAGTTCTTC. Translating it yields CATSDSATGSYNEQFF.

The CDR3 here is CSVSGGYRNTEAFF. The CDR3 DNA reads as TGCAGCGTTTCAGGGGGCTACCGGAACACTGAAGCTTTCTTT. The genes are TRBV29-1 and TRBJ1-1; 8 bases are a match to TRBD1. The CDR3 totals 14 residues. Germline V gene lookup returns CDR1 SQVTM and CDR2 ANQGSEA. Trimming removed 5 bases from V and 1 base from J; junction bases left unmatched: 6.

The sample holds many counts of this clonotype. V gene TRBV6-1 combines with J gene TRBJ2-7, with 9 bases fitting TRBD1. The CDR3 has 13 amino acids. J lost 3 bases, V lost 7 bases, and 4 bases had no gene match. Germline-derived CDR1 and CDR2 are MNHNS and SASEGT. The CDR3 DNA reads TGTGCCAGCACCACGGGACAGGGCTACGAGCAGTACTTC. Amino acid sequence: CASTTGQGYEQYF.

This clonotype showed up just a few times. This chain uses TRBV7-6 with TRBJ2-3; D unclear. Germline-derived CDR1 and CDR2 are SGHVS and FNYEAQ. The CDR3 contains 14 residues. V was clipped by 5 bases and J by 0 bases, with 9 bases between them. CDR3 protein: CASSPTPSTDTQYF. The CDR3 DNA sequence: TGTGCCAGCAGCCCTACCCCTAGCACAGATACGCAGTATTTT.

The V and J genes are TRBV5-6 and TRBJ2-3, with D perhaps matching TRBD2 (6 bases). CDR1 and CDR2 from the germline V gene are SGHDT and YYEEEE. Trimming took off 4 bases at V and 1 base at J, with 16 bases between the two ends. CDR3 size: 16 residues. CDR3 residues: CASSRLLAGRTDTQYF. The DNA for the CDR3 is TGTGCCAGCAGCCGCTTGTTGGCGGGGCGCACAGATACGCAGTATTTT.

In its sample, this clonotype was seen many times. The CDR3 sequence is CASSRSFSSSYNEQFF. Here the CDR3 DNA reads TGCGCCAGCAGCAGAAGCTTCTCGAGCTCCTACAATGAGCAGTTCTTC. The chain recombines TRBV5-1 with TRBJ2-1, with D hard to call. Germline CDR1 SGHRS, CDR2 YFSETQ. The CDR3 is made up of 16 amino acids. The V end lost 4 bases, the J end lost 0 bases, and 14 bases lay between the germline ends.